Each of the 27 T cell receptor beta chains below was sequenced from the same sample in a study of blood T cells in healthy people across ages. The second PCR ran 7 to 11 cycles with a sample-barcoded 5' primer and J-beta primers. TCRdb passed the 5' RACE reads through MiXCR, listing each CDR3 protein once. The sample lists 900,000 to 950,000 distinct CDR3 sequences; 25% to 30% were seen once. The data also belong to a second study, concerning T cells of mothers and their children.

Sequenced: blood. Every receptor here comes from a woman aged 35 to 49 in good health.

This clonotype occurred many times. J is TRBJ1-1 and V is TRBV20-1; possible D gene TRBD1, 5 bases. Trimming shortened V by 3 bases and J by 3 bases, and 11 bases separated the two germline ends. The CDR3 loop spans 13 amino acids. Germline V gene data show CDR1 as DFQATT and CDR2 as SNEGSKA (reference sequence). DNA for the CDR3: TGCAGTGCTAGGAGGGGTAGGGACACTGAAGCTTTCTTT. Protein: CSARRGRDTEAFF.

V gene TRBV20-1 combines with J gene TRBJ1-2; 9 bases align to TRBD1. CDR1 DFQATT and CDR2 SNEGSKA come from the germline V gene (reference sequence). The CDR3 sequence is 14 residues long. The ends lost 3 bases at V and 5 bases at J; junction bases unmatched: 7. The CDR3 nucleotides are TGCAGTGCTAGTGTTGAGACAGGGGGTTATGGCTACACCTTC. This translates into CSASVETGGYGYTF.

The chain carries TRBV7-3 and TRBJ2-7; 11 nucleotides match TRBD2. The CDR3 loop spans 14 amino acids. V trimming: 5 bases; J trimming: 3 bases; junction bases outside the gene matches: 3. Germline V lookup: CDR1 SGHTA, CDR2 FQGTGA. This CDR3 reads CASSATSGGYEQYF. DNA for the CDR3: TGTGCCAGCAGCGCCACTAGCGGGGGCTACGAGCAGTACTTC.

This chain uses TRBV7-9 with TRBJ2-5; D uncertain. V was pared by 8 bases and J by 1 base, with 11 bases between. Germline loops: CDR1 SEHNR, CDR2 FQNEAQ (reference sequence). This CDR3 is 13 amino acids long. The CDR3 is CASATQAQETQYF. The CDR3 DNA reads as TGTGCCAGCGCGACCCAGGCCCAAGAGACCCAGTACTTC. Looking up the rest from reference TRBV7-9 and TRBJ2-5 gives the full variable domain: DTGVSQNPRHKITKRGQNVTFRCDPISEHNRLYWYRQTLGQGPEFLTYFQNEAQLEKSRLLSDRFSAERPKGSFSTLEIQRTEQGDSAMYLCASATQAQETQYFGPGTRLLVL.

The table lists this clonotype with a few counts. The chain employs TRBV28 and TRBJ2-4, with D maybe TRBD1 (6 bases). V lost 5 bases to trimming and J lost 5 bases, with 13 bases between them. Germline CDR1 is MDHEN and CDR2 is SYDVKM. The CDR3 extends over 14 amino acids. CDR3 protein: CASSPAGGQNIQYF. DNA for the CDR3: TGTGCCAGCAGTCCTGCTGGGGGCCAAAACATTCAGTACTTC.

CDR3 sequence reads: CASSSRPGTSGEETQYF. CDR3 DNA: TGTGCCAGCAGCTCGCGCCCTGGGACTAGCGGGGAAGAGACCCAGTACTTC. V usage is TRBV13 and J usage is TRBJ2-5; 13 nucleotides match TRBD2. J gave up 3 bases and V 4 bases, and 8 bases lay outside the gene matches. This CDR3 contains 17 residues. Germline loops: CDR1 PRHDT, CDR2 FYEKMQ (reference sequence).

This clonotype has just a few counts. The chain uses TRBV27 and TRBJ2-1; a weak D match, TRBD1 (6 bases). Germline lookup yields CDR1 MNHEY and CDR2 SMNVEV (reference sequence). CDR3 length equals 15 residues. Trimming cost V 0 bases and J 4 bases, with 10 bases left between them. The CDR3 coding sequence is TGTGCCAGCAGTTTATCGGGGCAGGGGTACAATGAGCAGTTCTTC. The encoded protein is CASSLSGQGYNEQFF.

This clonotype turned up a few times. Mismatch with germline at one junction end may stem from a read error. DNA for the CDR3: TGCGCCGGCAGCCAAGAGACGGCGAGGCTGTATGGCTACACCTTC. Encoded protein: CAGSQETARLYGYTF. J is TRBJ1-2 and V is TRBV4-1; D unclear. Germline CDR1 reads MGHRA; CDR2 reads YSYEKL. The CDR3 totals 15 residues.

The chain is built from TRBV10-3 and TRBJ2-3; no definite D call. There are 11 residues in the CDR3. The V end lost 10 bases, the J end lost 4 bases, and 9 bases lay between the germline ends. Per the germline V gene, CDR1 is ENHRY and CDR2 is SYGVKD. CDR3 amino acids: CATSGADTQYF. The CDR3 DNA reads TGTGCCACTTCTGGGGCAGATACGCAGTATTTT.

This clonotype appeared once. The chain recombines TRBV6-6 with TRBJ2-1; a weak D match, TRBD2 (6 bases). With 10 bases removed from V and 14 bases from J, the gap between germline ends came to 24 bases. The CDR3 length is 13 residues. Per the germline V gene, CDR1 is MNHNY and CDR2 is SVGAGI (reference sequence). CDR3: CATSAGLLFSEFF. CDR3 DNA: TGTGCCACCTCCGCCGGACTATTATTTTCAGAGTTCTTC.

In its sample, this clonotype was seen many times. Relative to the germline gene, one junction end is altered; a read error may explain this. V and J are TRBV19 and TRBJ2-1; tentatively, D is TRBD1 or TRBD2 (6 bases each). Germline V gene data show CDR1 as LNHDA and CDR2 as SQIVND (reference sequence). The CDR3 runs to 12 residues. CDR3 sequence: CASSIGNREVVF. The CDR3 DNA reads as TGTGCCAGTAGTATTGGCAACAGGGAGGTCGTATTC.

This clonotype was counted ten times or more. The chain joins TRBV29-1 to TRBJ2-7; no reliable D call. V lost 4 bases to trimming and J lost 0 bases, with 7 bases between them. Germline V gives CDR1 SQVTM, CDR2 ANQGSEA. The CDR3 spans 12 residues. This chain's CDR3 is CSVGKGSYEQYF. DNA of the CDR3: TGCAGCGTTGGGAAGGGCTCCTACGAGCAGTACTTC.

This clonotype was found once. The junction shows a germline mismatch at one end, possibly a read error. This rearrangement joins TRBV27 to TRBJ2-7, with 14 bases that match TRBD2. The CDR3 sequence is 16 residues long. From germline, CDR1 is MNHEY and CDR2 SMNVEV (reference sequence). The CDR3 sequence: CTSSFSGLAGDYEQYF. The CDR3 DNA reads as TGTACCAGCAGTTTCTCGGGACTAGCGGGGGACTACGAGCAGTACTTC.

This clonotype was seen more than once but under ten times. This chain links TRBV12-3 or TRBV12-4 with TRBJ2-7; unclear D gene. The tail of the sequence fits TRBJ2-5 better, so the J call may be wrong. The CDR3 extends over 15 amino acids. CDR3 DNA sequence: TGTGCCAGCAGTCCTAGGGTTAGGTTAAGAGAGACCCAGTACTTC. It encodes CASSPRVRLRETQYF.

CDR3 amino acids: CASSLKGGSGDNEQFF. The CDR3 DNA sequence: TGTGCCAGCAGCTTAAAGGGGGGGTCGGGGGACAATGAGCAGTTCTTC. V is TRBV7-9 and J is TRBJ2-1; tentatively, D is TRBD2 (7 bases). This CDR3 is built from 16 residues. The V end was cut by 2 bases, the J end by 5 bases, with 16 bases between. Germline assignment: CDR1 SEHNR and CDR2 FQNEAQ (reference sequence).

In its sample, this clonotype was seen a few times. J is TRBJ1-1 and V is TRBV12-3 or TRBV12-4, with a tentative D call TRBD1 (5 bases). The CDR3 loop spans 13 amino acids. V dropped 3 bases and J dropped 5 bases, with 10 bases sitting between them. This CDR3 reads CASSFPGLTEAFF. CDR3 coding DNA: TGTGCCAGCAGTTTTCCAGGGTTGACTGAAGCTTTCTTT.

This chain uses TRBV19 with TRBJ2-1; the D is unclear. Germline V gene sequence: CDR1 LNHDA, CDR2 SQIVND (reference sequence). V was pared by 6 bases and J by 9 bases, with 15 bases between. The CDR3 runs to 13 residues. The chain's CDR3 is CASSGRSGSEQFF. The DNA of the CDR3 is TGTGCCAGTAGCGGACGCTCAGGTTCTGAGCAGTTCTTC.

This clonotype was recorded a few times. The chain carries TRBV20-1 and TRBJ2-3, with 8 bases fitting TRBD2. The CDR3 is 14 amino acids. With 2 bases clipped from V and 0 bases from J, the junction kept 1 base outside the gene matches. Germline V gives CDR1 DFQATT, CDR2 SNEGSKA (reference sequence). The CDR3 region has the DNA TGCAGTGCTAGAAGCGGGGGTAGCACAGATACGCAGTATTTT. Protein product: CSARSGGSTDTQYF.

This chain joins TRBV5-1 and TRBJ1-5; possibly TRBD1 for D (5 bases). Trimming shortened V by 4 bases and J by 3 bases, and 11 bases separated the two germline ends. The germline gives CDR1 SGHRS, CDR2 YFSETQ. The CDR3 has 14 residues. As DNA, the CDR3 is TGCGCCAGCAGCCCCGGGGGGGACAATCAGCCCCAGCATTTT. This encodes CASSPGGDNQPQHF.

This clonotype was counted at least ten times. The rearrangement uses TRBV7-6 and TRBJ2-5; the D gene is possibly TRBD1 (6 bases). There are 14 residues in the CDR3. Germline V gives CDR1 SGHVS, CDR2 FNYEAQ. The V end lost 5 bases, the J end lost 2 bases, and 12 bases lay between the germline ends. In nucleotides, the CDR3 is TGTGCCAGCAGCCACGGGCAGGGGCAAGAGACCCAGTACTTC. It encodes CASSHGQGQETQYF.

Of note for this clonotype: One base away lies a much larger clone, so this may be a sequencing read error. Here the CDR3 reads CVSSARQGSSYGYTF. In DNA form, the CDR3 reads TGTGTCAGCAGCGCACGACAGGGTAGTAGCTATGGCTACACCTTC. The rearrangement joins TRBV7-9 to TRBJ1-2; the match to TRBD1 covers 7 bases. Germline V gene data show CDR1 as SEHNR and CDR2 as FQNEAQ (reference sequence). This CDR3 is 15 amino acids long.

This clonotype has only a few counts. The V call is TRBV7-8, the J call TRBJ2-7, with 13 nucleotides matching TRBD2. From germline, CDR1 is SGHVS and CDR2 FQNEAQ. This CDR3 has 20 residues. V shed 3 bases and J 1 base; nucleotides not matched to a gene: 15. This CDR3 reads CASSLGIPTATSGGSYEQYF. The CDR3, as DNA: TGTGCCAGCAGCTTGGGAATCCCAACCGCGACTAGCGGGGGGTCCTACGAGCAGTACTTC.

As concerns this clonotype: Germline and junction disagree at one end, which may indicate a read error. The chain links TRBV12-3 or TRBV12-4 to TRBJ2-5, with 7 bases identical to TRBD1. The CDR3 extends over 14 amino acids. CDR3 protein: CASSLDRGRETRYF. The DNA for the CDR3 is TGTGCCAGCAGTTTAGACAGGGGAAGGGAGACCCGGTACTTC.

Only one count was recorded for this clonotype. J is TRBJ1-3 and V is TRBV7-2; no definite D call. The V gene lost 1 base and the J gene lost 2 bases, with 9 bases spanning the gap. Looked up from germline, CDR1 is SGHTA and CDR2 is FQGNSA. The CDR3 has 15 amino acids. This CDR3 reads CASSLERVPGNTIYF. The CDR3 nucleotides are TGTGCCAGCAGCTTAGAGAGGGTCCCTGGAAACACCATATATTTT. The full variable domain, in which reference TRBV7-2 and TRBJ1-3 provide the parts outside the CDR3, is GAGVSQSPSNKVTEKGKDVELRCDPISGHTALYWYRQSLGQGLEFLIYFQGNSAPDKSGLPSDRFSAERTGGSVSTLTIQRTQQEDSAVYLCASSLERVPGNTIYFGEGSWLTVV.

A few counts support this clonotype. As DNA, the CDR3 is TGTGCCAGCAGATCGGGACAGTCCAGTCAGCCCCAGCATTTT. Residues: CASRSGQSSQPQHF. V and J are TRBV6-2 or TRBV6-3 and TRBJ1-5; 7 bases are shared with TRBD1. Trimming took 6 bases from V and 6 from J; bases not matched to a gene: 8. The CDR3 loop spans 14 amino acids. Germline loops: CDR1 MNHEY, CDR2 SVGEGT.

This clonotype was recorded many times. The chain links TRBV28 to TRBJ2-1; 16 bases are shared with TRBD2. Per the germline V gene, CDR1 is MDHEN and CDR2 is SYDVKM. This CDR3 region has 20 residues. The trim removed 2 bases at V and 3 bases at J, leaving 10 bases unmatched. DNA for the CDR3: TGTGCCAGCAGTTTACCCCCGGGACTAGCGGGGGGGCTTGACTACAATGAGCAGTTCTTC. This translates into CASSLPPGLAGGLDYNEQFF.

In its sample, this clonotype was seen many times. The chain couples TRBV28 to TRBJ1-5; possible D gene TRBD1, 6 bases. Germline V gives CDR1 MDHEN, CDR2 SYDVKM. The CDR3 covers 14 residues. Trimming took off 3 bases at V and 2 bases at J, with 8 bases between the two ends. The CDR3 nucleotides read TGTGCCAGCAGTTTCAGGGGAGGCAATCAGCCCCAGCATTTT. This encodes CASSFRGGNQPQHF. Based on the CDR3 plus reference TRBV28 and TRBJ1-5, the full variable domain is DVKVTQSSRYLVKRTGEKVFLECVQDMDHENMFWYRQDPGLGLRLIYFSYDVKMKEKGDIPEGYSVSREKKERFSLILESASTNQTSMYLCASSFRGGNQPQHFGDGTRLSIL.